A single sample is the source of the 17 T cell receptor beta chains below, sequenced in a study of cytomegalovirus exposure and HLA in healthy donors. It was with 60 Vbeta and 13 Jbeta primers that the PCR ran. Profiling relied on immunoSEQ multiplex PCR, and the TCRdb table lists in-frame clones only, not all of them. Of 40,000 to 60,000 clones in the sample, about three quarters were seen once. The source material was PBMCs. The receptors were gathered from a woman in her fifties or sixties in good health and CMV-seronegative.

This chain uses TRBV5-6 with TRBJ1-4; no clear D. V dropped 1 base and J dropped 0 bases, with 10 bases sitting between them. The germline CDR1 and CDR2 sequences are SGHDT and YYEEEE. The CDR3 is 16 amino acids. The CDR3 sequence is CASSLSPGATNEKLFF. CDR3 in DNA: TGTGCCAGCAGCTTGTCCCCGGGAGCAACTAATGAAAAACTGTTTTTT. Together with reference TRBV5-6 and TRBJ1-4, the CDR3 gives the full variable domain: DAGVTQSPTHLIKTRGQQVTLRCSPKSGHDTVSWYQQALGQGPQFIFQYYEEEERQRGNFPDRFSGHQFPNYSSELNVNALLLGDSALYLCASSLSPGATNEKLFFGSGTQLSVL.

The rearrangement uses TRBV7-3 and TRBJ2-7, with D perhaps TRBD2 (5 bases). The CDR3 runs to 16 residues. Trimming took off 5 bases at V and 0 bases at J, with 17 bases between the two ends. CDR1 is SGHTA and CDR2 is FQGTGA in the germline V gene. CDR3 loop: CASSLAEGKGSYEQYF. In DNA, the CDR3 is TGTGCCAGCAGCCTAGCCGAGGGAAAGGGCTCCTACGAGCAGTACTTC.

The rearrangement joins TRBV7-8 to TRBJ1-1; unclear D gene. CDR3 length: 13 residues. Trimming left V 0 bases short and J 8 bases short, with 10 bases between. Germline CDR1 is SGHVS and CDR2 is FQNEAQ. In nucleotides, the CDR3 is TGTGCCAGCAGCTTAGCGCGGGAGACCGAAGCTTTCTTT. As protein: CASSLARETEAFF.

V usage is TRBV5-1 and J usage is TRBJ2-2; 10 bases are shared with TRBD2. Germline V gives CDR1 SGHRS, CDR2 YFSETQ. CDR3 length: 16 residues. Unmatched junction bases numbered 9, after V lost 4 bases and J lost 6 bases. Written as DNA, the CDR3 is TGCGCCAGCAGCCCGGGGGGACTAGCGAGTGCCGGGGAGCTGTTTTTT. It is translated as CASSPGGLASAGELFF.

The chain combines TRBV2 with TRBJ1-5; a possible D gene is TRBD1 (5 bases). V shed 4 bases and J shed 0 bases, with 10 bases lying between them. This CDR3 has 15 amino acids. Germline CDR1 SNHLY, CDR2 FYNNEI. This CDR3 is CASSGGTSSNQPQHF. CDR3 in DNA: TGTGCCAGCAGTGGGGGCACGTCTAGCAATCAGCCCCAGCATTTT.

V usage is TRBV10-3 and J usage is TRBJ2-7; 16 bases are shared with TRBD2. The germline gives CDR1 ENHRY, CDR2 SYGVKD. This CDR3 has 17 residues. After removal of 2 bases from V and 7 bases from J, the junction contained 8 bases not matched to a gene. CDR3 DNA: TGTGCCATCAGTGAGAAGGGACTAGCGGGAGGGCCGAGAGAGCAGTACTTC. As protein: CAISEKGLAGGPREQYF.

V and J are TRBV2 and TRBJ1-5; D is undetermined. This CDR3 is built from 15 residues. Trimming shortened V by 0 bases and J by 5 bases, and 11 bases separated the two germline ends. CDR1 SNHLY and CDR2 FYNNEI come from the germline V gene. The CDR3 sequence is CASSEAPGRDQPQHF. The DNA for the CDR3 is TGTGCCAGCAGTGAAGCCCCCGGGCGGGATCAGCCCCAGCATTTT. The complete variable domain, with remaining parts taken from reference TRBV2 and TRBJ1-5, reads EPEVTQTPSHQVTQMGQEVILRCVPISNHLYFYWYRQILGQKVEFLVSFYNNEISEKSEIFDDQFSVERPDGSNFTLKIRSTKLEDSAMYFCASSEAPGRDQPQHFGDGTRLSIL.

This chain connects TRBV28 to TRBJ2-7, with 10 positions matching TRBD2. Trimming cost V 6 bases and J 4 bases; bases outside gene matches: 6. The CDR3 is 14 residues long. Germline CDR1 is MDHEN and CDR2 is SYDVKM. CDR3 DNA: TGTGCCAGCAGGCCCGGGACTAGCGTATACGAGCAGTACTTC. This sequence encodes CASRPGTSVYEQYF.

This clone was recorded once. The chain couples TRBV27 to TRBJ2-3; 7 bases line up with TRBD1. This CDR3 region has 14 residues. V shed 2 bases, J shed 1 base, and the junction held 0 bases outside the gene matches. Germline-derived CDR1 and CDR2 are MNHEY and SMNVEV (reference sequence). CDR3 protein: CASSLTGGTDTQYF. The CDR3 DNA follows: TGTGCCAGCAGTTTAACAGGGGGCACAGATACGCAGTATTTT.

There are a few counts of this clone. The rearrangement uses TRBV7-6 and TRBJ2-7; possible D gene TRBD1, 5 bases. Germline assignment: CDR1 SGHVS and CDR2 FNYEAQ. The CDR3 sequence is 14 residues long. Trimming cost V 5 bases and J 2 bases, with 13 bases left between them. CDR3 residues: CASSPKTDPYEQYF. The CDR3 region has the DNA TGTGCCAGCAGCCCCAAGACAGATCCCTACGAGCAGTACTTC.

The chain joins TRBV18 to TRBJ1-1, with 12 nucleotides matching TRBD1. V was clipped by 4 bases and J by 2 bases; unmatched bases: 5. This CDR3 comprises 16 residues. The germline CDR1 and CDR2 sequences are KGHSH and LQKENI. The CDR3 sequence: CASSRLGTGGNTEAFF. CDR3 bases: TGTGCCAGCTCACGCTTAGGGACAGGGGGCAACACTGAAGCTTTCTTT. Using reference TRBV18 and TRBJ1-1 for the parts outside the CDR3, the full variable domain is NAGVMQNPRHLVRRRGQEARLRCSPMKGHSHVYWYRQLPEEGLKFMVYLQKENIIDESGMPKERFSAEFPKEGPSILRIQQVVRGDSAAYFCASSRLGTGGNTEAFFGQGTRLTVV.

In its sample, this clone was seen a few times. The rearrangement joins TRBV28 to TRBJ2-7; 7 positions agree with TRBD2. Germline V gives CDR1 MDHEN, CDR2 SYDVKM. Trimming cost V 7 bases and J 4 bases; bases outside gene matches: 10. The CDR3 is 14 amino acids. CDR3 coding DNA: TGTGCCAGCATTCAGGCGGGAGACGGGTACGAGCAGTACTTC. Translating it yields CASIQAGDGYEQYF.

V usage is TRBV6-5 and J usage is TRBJ1-6; D might be TRBD1 (5 bases). V lost 4 bases to trimming and J lost 6 bases, with 7 bases between them. Per germline, CDR1 MNHEY and CDR2 SVGAGI. The CDR3 spans 13 residues. The CDR3 bases are TGTGCCAGCAGTTCGCAGGGTAATTCACCCCTCCACTTT. Residues: CASSSQGNSPLHF.

The gene calls are TRBV30 and TRBJ2-7; maybe TRBD2 (6 bases). Germline V CDR1 and CDR2: GTSNPN, SVGIG (reference sequence). V lost 5 bases and J 2 bases, leaving 19 bases between the germline ends. The CDR3 has 15 amino acids. CDR3 in amino acids: CAWEKEGRRAYEQYF. The CDR3 coding sequence is TGTGCCTGGGAGAAGGAGGGACGGAGGGCCTACGAGCAGTACTTC.

The CDR3 spells CATLRGGGVVDGYTF. CDR3 bases: TGTGCCACCTTAAGAGGGGGAGGGGTTGTTGATGGCTACACCTTC. The V gene is TRBV28, the J gene TRBJ1-2; a possible D gene is TRBD1 (6 bases). This CDR3 contains 15 residues. V lost 10 bases to trimming and J lost 6 bases, with 24 bases between them. Germline values: CDR1 MDHEN, CDR2 SYDVKM.

J is TRBJ1-5 and V is TRBV6-1; 10 bases match TRBD1. The CDR3 runs 15 residues. J lost 6 bases, V lost 6 bases, and 8 bases had no gene match. The germline CDR1 and CDR2 sequences are MNHNS and SASEGT. CDR3 amino acids: CASSPTGGAGQPQHF. As DNA, the CDR3 is TGTGCCAGCAGCCCGACAGGGGGCGCGGGTCAGCCCCAGCATTTT.

This clone was detected a few times. V is TRBV27 and J is TRBJ1-2; D is unresolved. This CDR3 is built from 13 residues. V was shortened by 5 bases and J by 9 bases, with 16 bases between the two germline ends. Per germline, CDR1 MNHEY and CDR2 SMNVEV (reference sequence). CDR3 sequence: CASSAPSSRSYTF. CDR3 in DNA: TGTGCCAGCAGTGCCCCGTCTTCTAGGAGCTACACCTTC.